This T cell receptor (beta chain) was retrieved from a study of T cells in Graves' hyperthyroidism and ophthalmopathy. General study points: Most expanded thyroid clonotypes above 0.001 recurred in blood.

This clonotype was counted between two and nine times. Its antigen is unidentified. V dropped 6 bases and J dropped 0; count of bases not matched to a gene: 3. Germline V lookup: CDR1 MNHNS, CDR2 SASEGT. This CDR3 has 15 amino acids. RNA transcripts gave rise to amplified TCR beta CDR3 regions. The study used the HTBI primer set for a first-round RT-PCR of the TCR CDR3. TCRdb re-called the multiplex PCR reads through MiXCR, storing one row per CDR3 protein. The sample gives about 690,000 distinct CDR3 sequences, 15% to 20% of which show up once; 15% to 19% is in the top ten. This chain connects TRBV6-1 to TRBJ1-5, with 9 bases fitting TRBD1. This TCR derives from a man aged 50 to 59 with Graves' hyperthyroidism. The material sequenced was blood. Written as DNA, the CDR3 is TGTGCCAGCAGACGGGACAGGGATAGCAATCAGCCCCAGCATTTT. Translation gives CASRRDRDSNQPQHF.